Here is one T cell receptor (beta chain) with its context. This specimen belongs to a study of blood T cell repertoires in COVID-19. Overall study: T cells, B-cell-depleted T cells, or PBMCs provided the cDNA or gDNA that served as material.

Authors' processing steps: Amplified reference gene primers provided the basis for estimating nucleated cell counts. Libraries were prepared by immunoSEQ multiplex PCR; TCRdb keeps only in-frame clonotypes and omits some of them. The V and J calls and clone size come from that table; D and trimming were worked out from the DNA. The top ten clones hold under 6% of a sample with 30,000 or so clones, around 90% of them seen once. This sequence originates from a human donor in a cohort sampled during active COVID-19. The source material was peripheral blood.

CDR3 coding DNA: TGTGCCAGTAGTATACTAGCGGGAAGGACAGATACGCAGTATTTT. Its translation: CASSILAGRTDTQYF. This chain uses TRBV19 with TRBJ2-3, with 9 bases lining up with TRBD2. The CDR3 loop spans 15 amino acids. Germline assignment: CDR1 LNHDA and CDR2 SQIVND (reference sequence). Unmatched junction bases numbered 3, after V lost 2 bases and J lost 3 bases.